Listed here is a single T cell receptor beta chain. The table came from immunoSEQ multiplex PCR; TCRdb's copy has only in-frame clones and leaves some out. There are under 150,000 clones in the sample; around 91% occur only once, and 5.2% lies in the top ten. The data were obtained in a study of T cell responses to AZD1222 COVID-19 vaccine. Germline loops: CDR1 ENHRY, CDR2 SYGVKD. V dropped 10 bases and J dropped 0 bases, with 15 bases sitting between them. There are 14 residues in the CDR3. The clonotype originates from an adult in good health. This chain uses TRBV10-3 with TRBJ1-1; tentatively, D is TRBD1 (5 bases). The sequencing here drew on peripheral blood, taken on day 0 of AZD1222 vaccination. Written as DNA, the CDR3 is TGTGCCACTTTGCTGGGGGGTATGAACACTGAAGCTTTCTTT. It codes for CATLLGGMNTEAFF.